The 23 T cell receptor beta chains below were found in one sample sequenced in a study of T cells in Graves' hyperthyroidism and ophthalmopathy. Amplification yielded TCR beta CDR3 regions, with RNA transcripts as the source. Researchers ran a first-round RT-PCR on the TCR CDR3 using the HTBI primer set. Using its own MiXCR run on the multiplex PCR reads, TCRdb lists one record per CDR3 protein. The sample lists approximately 330,000 distinct CDR3 sequences, about an eighth seen once, with about 37% in the top ten. Sequencing input: blood. The receptors were sampled from a woman aged 40-49 years with Graves' ophthalmopathy.

A remark on this clonotype: Since a much larger clone is just one base distant, this may be a read error. V and J are TRBV2 and TRBJ1-5, with 9 bases lining up with TRBD1. From germline, CDR1 is SNHLY and CDR2 FYNNEI. The CDR3 spans 15 residues. With 1 base clipped from V and 5 bases from J, the junction kept 3 bases outside the gene matches. For the CDR3, the DNA is TGTGCCAGCAGTGAAGAGGGGACAGGGTATCAGCCCCAGCATTTT. Translation: CASSEEGTGYQPQHF.

This clonotype was observed a handful of times. A read error is likely, as this CDR3 ends without the conserved phenylalanine or tryptophan. The chain's CDR3 is CAHREGNSPLHS. The CDR3 bases are TGTGCCCACAGAGAGGGGAATTCACCCCTCCACTCT. The rearrangement links TRBV10-3 to TRBJ1-6, with a possible D match to TRBD1 (5 bases). Germline-derived CDR1 and CDR2 are ENHRY and SYGVKD. The CDR3 has 12 residues. Trimming left V 11 bases short and J 7 bases short, with 12 bases between.

In this sample, this clonotype turned up many times. J is TRBJ2-1 and V is TRBV2; the D gene is possibly TRBD1 (6 bases). The germline CDR1 and CDR2 sequences are SNHLY and FYNNEI. Between the trimmed V and J ends, which lost 7 bases and 0 bases, there was a span of 13 bases. This CDR3 has 15 residues. The chain's CDR3 is CASTYRVSSYNEQFF. The CDR3 DNA reads as TGTGCCAGCACTTACAGGGTTAGCTCCTACAATGAGCAGTTCTTC.

This clonotype was recorded many times. The V call is TRBV20-1, the J call TRBJ2-3; D may be TRBD2 (6 bases). This CDR3 has 14 residues. The germline V and J ends were trimmed by 1 base and 3 bases, with 11 bases remaining between them. The V gene's germline CDR1 is DFQATT and CDR2 SNEGSKA (reference sequence). The CDR3 is CSARGGRRTDTQYF. CDR3 sequence (DNA): TGCAGTGCTAGAGGAGGGAGGCGAACAGATACGCAGTATTTT.

This clonotype was seen at least ten times. The chain uses TRBV7-9 and TRBJ1-5; D is unresolved. Germline V gene lookup returns CDR1 SEHNR and CDR2 FQNEAQ (reference sequence). V lost 8 bases and J lost 5, with 10 bases in between. This CDR3 comprises 12 residues. The CDR3 sequence: CASGFQDQPQHF. The CDR3 region has the DNA TGTGCCAGCGGATTTCAAGATCAGCCCCAGCATTTT.

This clonotype was seen a few times. This chain uses TRBV19 with TRBJ2-1; D unclear. The CDR3 consists of 12 residues. V was pared by 5 bases and J by 8 bases, with 10 bases between. Germline V gene data show CDR1 as LNHDA and CDR2 as SQIVND (reference sequence). The CDR3 DNA reads TGTGCCAGTAGTTTCGGGTTCTATGAGCAGTTCTTC. Translating it yields CASSFGFYEQFF.

The chain links TRBV2 to TRBJ1-5; D is uncertain. The germline V gene encodes CDR1 SNHLY and CDR2 FYNNEI. V lost 3 bases and J lost 3, with 12 bases in between. CDR3 length: 15 residues. CDR3 amino acids: CASSDEQQFNQPQHF. CDR3 DNA sequence: TGTGCCAGCAGTGACGAGCAGCAGTTCAATCAGCCCCAGCATTTT. Full variable domain (missing parts from reference TRBV2 and TRBJ1-5): EPEVTQTPSHQVTQMGQEVILRCVPISNHLYFYWYRQILGQKVEFLVSFYNNEISEKSEIFDDQFSVERPDGSNFTLKIRSTKLEDSAMYFCASSDEQQFNQPQHFGDGTRLSIL.

This clonotype has at least ten counts. The rearrangement links TRBV13 to TRBJ2-3; possible D gene TRBD2, 7 bases. Germline V gives CDR1 PRHDT, CDR2 FYEKMQ (reference sequence). V was pared by 2 bases and J by 1 base, with 13 bases between. The CDR3 contains 16 residues. The CDR3 region is CASSLRGGAGTDTQYF. The CDR3 DNA follows: TGTGCCAGCAGCTTAAGAGGGGGGGCGGGCACAGATACGCAGTATTTT.

The chain is built from TRBV11-2 and TRBJ2-5; TRBD2 matches at 9 bases. Germline lookup yields CDR1 SGHAT and CDR2 FQNNGV. The CDR3 totals 14 residues. J lost 5 bases, V lost 6 bases, and 7 bases had no gene match. The CDR3, as DNA: TGTGCCAGCAGGGTGGCGGGAGGGGGTGAGACCCAGTACTTC. This translates into CASRVAGGGETQYF.

This clonotype was found many times. The gene calls are TRBV20-1 and TRBJ1-3; D gene ambiguous. The CDR3 consists of 18 residues. The germline V gene encodes CDR1 DFQATT and CDR2 SNEGSKA (reference sequence). Trimming cost V 0 bases and J 4 bases, with 22 bases left between them. The CDR3 region is CSARDEETDGSWGNTIYF. CDR3 DNA: TGCAGTGCTAGAGATGAAGAGACCGACGGAAGCTGGGGAAACACCATATATTTT.

This clonotype was recorded many times. The rearrangement links TRBV27 to TRBJ1-6; D is unresolved. The CDR3 is 13 residues long. The V end lost 5 bases, the J end lost 9 bases, and 11 bases lay between the germline ends. In germline, CDR1 is MNHEY, CDR2 SMNVEV (reference sequence). The CDR3 reads CASSPRPSSPLHF. CDR3 DNA sequence: TGTGCCAGCAGTCCCCGGCCCAGTTCACCCCTCCACTTT.

This clonotype has at least ten counts. The V and J genes are TRBV2 and TRBJ2-7; 8 bases align to TRBD1. CDR1 is SNHLY, CDR2 FYNNEI, per germline. The CDR3 is 14 amino acids. V dropped 6 bases and J dropped 5; count of bases not matched to a gene: 9. CDR3 sequence reads: CASRSQGAGDEQYF. CDR3 nucleotides: TGTGCCAGCAGGAGCCAGGGGGCTGGGGACGAGCAGTACTTC. The full variable domain, in which reference TRBV2 and TRBJ2-7 provide the parts outside the CDR3, is EPEVTQTPSHQVTQMGQEVILRCVPISNHLYFYWYRQILGQKVEFLVSFYNNEISEKSEIFDDQFSVERPDGSNFTLKIRSTKLEDSAMYFCASRSQGAGDEQYFGPGTRLTVT.

The CDR3 loop is CASSPPGQLADTQYF. CDR3 in DNA: TGTGCCAGCTCACCACCGGGTCAGCTGGCAGATACGCAGTATTTT. The chain couples TRBV18 to TRBJ2-3, with no clear D. The CDR3 totals 15 residues. Per germline, CDR1 KGHSH and CDR2 LQKENI. V was shortened by 0 bases and J by 4 bases, with 11 bases between the two germline ends.

This clonotype was counted many times. The V call is TRBV2, the J call TRBJ2-3; D is perhaps TRBD1 or TRBD2 (5 bases each). The germline gives CDR1 SNHLY, CDR2 FYNNEI. Between the trimmed V and J ends, which lost 1 base and 5 bases, there was a span of 16 bases. CDR3 length: 16 amino acids. The CDR3 coding sequence is TGTGCCAGCAGTGAAGTTTTGAGGGGTCTCGAAGATACGCAGTATTTT. It encodes CASSEVLRGLEDTQYF.

This clonotype was observed at least ten times. The rearrangement uses TRBV11-3 and TRBJ2-5; TRBD1 aligns across 10 bases. The CDR3 covers 14 residues. Germline V gene data show CDR1 as SGHNT and CDR2 as YENEEA. Unmatched junction bases numbered 4, after V lost 4 bases and J lost 5 bases. The CDR3 protein is CASSSGQGGETQYF. CDR3 DNA: TGTGCCAGCAGCTCAGGACAGGGGGGCGAGACCCAGTACTTC.

This clonotype was found a few times. The rearrangement links TRBV5-1 to TRBJ1-1; weak D call: TRBD1 (5 bases). Trimming pared 4 bases from V and 1 base from J, leaving 14 bases between. Germline V gene data show CDR1 as SGHRS and CDR2 as YFSETQ. This CDR3 is 15 amino acids long. The CDR3 loop is CASSPDRLPNTEAFF. CDR3 coding DNA: TGCGCCAGCAGCCCCGACAGACTTCCGAACACTGAAGCTTTCTTT.

This clonotype showed up many times. This chain connects TRBV9 to TRBJ2-7; 10 bases are shared with TRBD2. This CDR3 is built from 14 residues. The V gene end was trimmed by 2 bases and the J gene end by 7 bases; junction bases not matched to a gene: 6. Germline CDR1 SGDLS, CDR2 YYNGEE. DNA of the CDR3: TGTGCCAGCAGCGTTAGCGGGAGGACAGGGGAGCAGTACTTC. Translated, it gives CASSVSGRTGEQYF.

The chain is built from TRBV5-1 and TRBJ2-1, with 8 bases lining up with TRBD2. In germline, CDR1 is SGHRS, CDR2 YFSETQ. The V gene end was trimmed by 4 bases and the J gene end by 9 bases; junction bases not matched to a gene: 18. The CDR3 length is 17 residues. CDR3 region: CASSPGRALGVIGEQFF. CDR3 in DNA: TGCGCCAGCAGCCCCGGGAGGGCCCTCGGGGTAATAGGTGAGCAGTTCTTC.

This chain joins TRBV5-1 and TRBJ2-3; D possibly corresponds to TRBD2 (5 bases). The ends were cut back, 5 bases at V and 6 bases at J, with 10 bases in the middle. The CDR3 is made up of 12 amino acids. Germline assignment: CDR1 SGHRS and CDR2 YFSETQ. The CDR3 nucleotides read TGCGCCAGCAGTCGGAGCGGTGATACGCAGTATTTT. It is translated as CASSRSGDTQYF. Full variable domain (remainder filled in from reference TRBV5-1 and TRBJ2-3): KAGVTQTPRYLIKTRGQQVTLSCSPISGHRSVSWYQQTPGQGLQFLFEYFSETQRNKGNFPGRFSGRQFSNSRSEMNVSTLELGDSALYLCASSRSGDTQYFGPGTRLTVL.

This clonotype was observed many times. This sequence joins TRBV7-2 and TRBJ1-1; a possible D gene is TRBD1 (5 bases). Looked up from germline, CDR1 is SGHTA and CDR2 is FQGNSA. V was shortened by 1 base and J by 1 base, with 7 bases between the two germline ends. The CDR3 extends over 14 amino acids. Here the CDR3 DNA reads TGTGCCAGCAGCTTAGTGACAGCGAACACTGAAGCTTTCTTT. As protein: CASSLVTANTEAFF. Using reference TRBV7-2 and TRBJ1-1 for the parts outside the CDR3, the full variable domain is GAGVSQSPSNKVTEKGKDVELRCDPISGHTALYWYRQSLGQGLEFLIYFQGNSAPDKSGLPSDRFSAERTGGSVSTLTIQRTQQEDSAVYLCASSLVTANTEAFFGQGTRLTVV.

This clonotype was detected a few times. Here the CDR3 reads CSARDPTSLSRHEQFF. The CDR3 nucleotides read TGCAGTGCTAGAGATCCCACTAGTTTATCCCGTCATGAGCAGTTCTTC. The chain recombines TRBV20-1 with TRBJ2-1; D possibly corresponds to TRBD2 (5 bases). The V gene's germline CDR1 is DFQATT and CDR2 SNEGSKA (reference sequence). The V end was cut by 0 bases, the J end by 8 bases, with 20 bases between. The CDR3 is made up of 16 amino acids.

In this sample, this clonotype turned up many times. The chain recombines TRBV28 with TRBJ2-7; D not certain. CDR3 length: 11 residues. V lost 8 bases and J 5 bases, leaving 10 bases between the germline ends. Germline loops: CDR1 MDHEN, CDR2 SYDVKM. The CDR3 spells CASGLDHEQYF. The CDR3, as DNA: TGTGCCAGCGGTCTAGACCACGAGCAGTACTTC.

This clonotype has a handful of counts. The V call is TRBV25-1, the J call TRBJ1-2, with D perhaps TRBD1 (5 bases). Germline-derived CDR1 and CDR2 are MGHDK and SYGVNS. The length of the CDR3 is 13 residues. V was pared by 5 bases and J by 4 bases, with 11 bases between. CDR3 nucleotides: TGTGCCAGCAGTAAAGGGGAATTCTATGGCTACACCTTC. Translating it yields CASSKGEFYGYTF.